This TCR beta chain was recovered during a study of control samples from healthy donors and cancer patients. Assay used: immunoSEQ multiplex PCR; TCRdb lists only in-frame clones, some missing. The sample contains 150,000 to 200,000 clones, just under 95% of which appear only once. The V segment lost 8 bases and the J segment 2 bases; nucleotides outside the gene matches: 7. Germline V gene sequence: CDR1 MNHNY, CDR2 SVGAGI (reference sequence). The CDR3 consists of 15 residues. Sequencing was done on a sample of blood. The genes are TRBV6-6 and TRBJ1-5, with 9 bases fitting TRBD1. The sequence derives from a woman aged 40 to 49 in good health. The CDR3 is CASEDRGLGNQPQHF. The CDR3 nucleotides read TGTGCCAGCGAGGACAGGGGTCTTGGCAATCAGCCCCAGCATTTT.